This T cell receptor beta chain was documented in a study of cytomegalovirus exposure and HLA in healthy donors (dated by TCRdb to 2016 to 2017). For the study in its entirety: According to a later analysis, the 120 or so validation repertoires were produced on the same platform as the 666 repertoires of the first cohort. The study was designed to test whether signatures of past pathogen exposure could be identified by cataloging public T cell receptors. The study combined high-throughput TCR immunosequencing, statistical association of individual TCRs with disease status, and machine learning to predict cytomegalovirus infection status. In addition to the first cohort of 500 to 850 subjects, a separate validation cohort of 100 to 150 different subjects was used.

The CDR1 and CDR2 encoded by the germline V gene are SQVTM and ANQGSEA. At the junction V is shortened by 5 bases and J by 5 bases; bases outside the gene matches: 4. Reading from cysteine to phenylalanine, the CDR3 counts 13 amino acids. Here the CDR3 DNA is all that survives: 39 bases in frame from base 1. The sample holds a few counts of this clone. Its binding antigen is unknown. Base qualities are not provided; no much larger clone lies one nucleotide away. The donors belonged to the validation cohort of about 130 subjects, which was separate from the roughly 700-subject first cohort. General study outcomes and caveats: The authors suggested that the approach could potentially be generalized to other disease states and immunological phenotypes. A few of the identified cytomegalovirus-associated TCR beta chains were confirmed in vitro to be specific for cytomegalovirus antigens. All 120 or so repertoires were used to score co-occurrence in the validation cohort in a later analysis, because that analysis had no HLA typing for the cohort. Most TCR sequences were observed very rarely across donors, whereas some public TCRs were present in many individuals. A total of around 150 TCR beta chains were listed by the study as associated with cytomegalovirus. The classifier was reported to diagnose cytomegalovirus status with high specificity and sensitivity in both the original cohort and the validation cohort. Subsequent analysis determined that TCRs grouped into clusters in the first cohort also showed a tendency toward co-occurrence across the 120 or so validation repertoires, and 85% to 95% of cluster scores exceeded 0.

Library method: the immunoSEQ multiplex PCR assay. The published analysis was carried out like this. To diagnose cytomegalovirus status from the catalog of TCR beta chain sequences, a statistical classification framework was built. Entries here come from immuneACCESS through TCRdb and include only in-frame sequences with V and J called. Some clones fail to appear in such tables; in the studies checked, an unresolved V gene covers under half of the shortfall, and the cause of the remainder is unknown. Clone size and V and J calls were adopted from that table, with D and trimming inferred from the DNA. Here the sample has some 310,000 clones; roughly 90% occur a single time. The ten largest clones take up around 0.88% of the sample.

This TCR derives from a man under 40 in good health and CMV-seronegative. What was sequenced was PBMCs. The chain couples TRBV29-1 to TRBJ2-5, with 11 bases aligning to TRBD2. CDR3 region: CSVTSGGKETQYF. The DNA is as follows: TGCAGCGTTACTAGCGGGGGAAAGGAGACCCAGTACTTC. With the portions outside the CDR3 filled from the reference TRBV29-1 and TRBJ2-5 genes, the complete variable region becomes SAVISQKPSRDICQRGTSLTIQCQVDSQVTMMFWYRQQPGQSLTLIATANQGSEATYESGFVIDKFPISRPNLTFSTLTVSNMSPEDSSIYLCSVTSGGKETQYFGPGTRLLVL.